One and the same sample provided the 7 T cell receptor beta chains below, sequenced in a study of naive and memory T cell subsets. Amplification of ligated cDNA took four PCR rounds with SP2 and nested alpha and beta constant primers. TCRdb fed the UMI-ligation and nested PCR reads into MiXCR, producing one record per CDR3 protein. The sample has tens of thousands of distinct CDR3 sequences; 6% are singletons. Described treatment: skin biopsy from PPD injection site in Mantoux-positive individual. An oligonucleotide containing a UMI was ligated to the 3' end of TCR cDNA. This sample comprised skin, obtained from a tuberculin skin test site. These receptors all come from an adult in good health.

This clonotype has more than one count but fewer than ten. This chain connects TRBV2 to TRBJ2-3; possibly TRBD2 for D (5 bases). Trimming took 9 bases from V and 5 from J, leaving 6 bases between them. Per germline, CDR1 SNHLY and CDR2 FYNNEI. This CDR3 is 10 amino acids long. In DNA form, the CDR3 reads TGTGCCAGTGGGAGAGATACGCAGTATTTT. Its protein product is CASGRDTQYF.

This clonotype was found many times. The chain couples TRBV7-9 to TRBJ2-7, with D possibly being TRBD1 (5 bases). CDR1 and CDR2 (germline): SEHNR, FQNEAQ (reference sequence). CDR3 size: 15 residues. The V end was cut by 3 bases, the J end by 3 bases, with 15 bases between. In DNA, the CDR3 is TGTGCCAGCAGCTTCCCCAGGGTGCCACACTACGAGCAGTACTTC. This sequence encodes CASSFPRVPHYEQYF.

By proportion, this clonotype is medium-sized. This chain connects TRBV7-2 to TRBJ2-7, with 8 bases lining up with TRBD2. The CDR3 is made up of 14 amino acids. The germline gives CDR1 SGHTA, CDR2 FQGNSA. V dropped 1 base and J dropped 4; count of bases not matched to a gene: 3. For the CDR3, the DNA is TGTGCCAGCAGCTTAGATAGCGGGGTATACGAGCAGTACTTC. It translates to CASSLDSGVYEQYF.

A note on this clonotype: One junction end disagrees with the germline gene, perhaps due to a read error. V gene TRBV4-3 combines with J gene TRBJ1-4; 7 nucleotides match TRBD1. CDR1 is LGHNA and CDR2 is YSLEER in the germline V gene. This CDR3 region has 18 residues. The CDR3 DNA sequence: TGCGCCAGCAGCCAAGATCTTTGGGACAGCGAAAATAATGAAGAACTGTTTTTT. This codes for CASSQDLWDSENNEELFF.

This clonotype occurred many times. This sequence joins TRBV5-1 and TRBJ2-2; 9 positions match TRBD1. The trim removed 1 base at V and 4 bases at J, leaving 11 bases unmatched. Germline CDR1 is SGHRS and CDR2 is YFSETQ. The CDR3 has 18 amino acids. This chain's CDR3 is CASSLFPPGQGSTGELFF. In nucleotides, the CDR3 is TGCGCCAGCAGCTTGTTCCCACCGGGACAGGGATCCACCGGGGAGCTGTTTTTT.

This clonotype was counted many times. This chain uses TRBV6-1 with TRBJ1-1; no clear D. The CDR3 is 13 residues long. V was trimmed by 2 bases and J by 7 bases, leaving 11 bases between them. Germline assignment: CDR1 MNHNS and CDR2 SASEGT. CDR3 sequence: CASSESLTVEAFF. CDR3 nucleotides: TGTGCCAGCAGTGAAAGTCTGACGGTTGAAGCTTTCTTT.

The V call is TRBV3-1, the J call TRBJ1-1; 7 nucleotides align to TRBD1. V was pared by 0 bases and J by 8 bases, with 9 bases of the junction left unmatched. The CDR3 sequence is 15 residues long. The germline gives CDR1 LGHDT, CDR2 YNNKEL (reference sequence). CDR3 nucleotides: TGTGCCAGCAGCCAAGAGCTACTACAGGGGCCGGAAGCTTTCTTT. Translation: CASSQELLQGPEAFF. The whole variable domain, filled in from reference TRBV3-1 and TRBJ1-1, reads DTAVSQTPKYLVTQMGNDKSIKCEQNLGHDTMYWYKQDSKKFLKIMFSYNNKELIINETVPNRFSPKSPDKAHLNLHINSLELGDSAVYFCASSQELLQGPEAFFGQGTRLTVV.